A single sample gave rise to the 3 T cell receptor beta chains below, sequenced in a study of blood T cell repertoires in COVID-19. The assay was immunoSEQ multiplex PCR, and TCRdb's table has in-frame clones only and misses some. This table has approximately 72,000 clones, roughly 86% appearing once. Sequenced: peripheral blood. The receptors derive from a woman aged 60-75 years with acute or convalescent COVID-19.

V usage is TRBV3-1 (or the pseudogene TRBV3-2) and J usage is TRBJ1-2; 8 bases align to TRBD1. V gave up 4 bases and J gave up 8 bases; unmatched junction bases: 15. Germline V gene data show CDR1 as LGHDT and CDR2 as YNNKEL (reference sequence). The CDR3 consists of 16 residues. The CDR3 is CASSPWAGGARGGYTF. For the CDR3, the DNA is TGTGCCAGCAGCCCCTGGGCAGGGGGCGCGAGAGGCGGCTACACCTTC.

This chain connects TRBV6-4 to TRBJ2-2; 7 positions match TRBD1. Germline CDR1 reads MRHNA; CDR2 reads SNTAGT. The CDR3 runs 16 residues. The V gene end was trimmed by 3 bases and the J gene end by 3 bases; junction bases not matched to a gene: 7. The CDR3 bases are TGTGCCAGCAGTGAGAAAGACAGGGTTCACACCGGGGAGCTGTTTTTT. Its translation is CASSEKDRVHTGELFF.

J is TRBJ2-3 and V is TRBV10-3; 7 bases line up with TRBD2. The trim removed 0 bases at V and 1 base at J, leaving 4 bases unmatched. CDR3 length: 16 amino acids. Germline V gene sequence: CDR1 ENHRY, CDR2 SYGVKD. The chain's CDR3 is CAISESIRGGTDTQYF. For the CDR3, the DNA is TGTGCCATCAGTGAGTCGATCCGGGGGGGCACAGATACGCAGTATTTT.